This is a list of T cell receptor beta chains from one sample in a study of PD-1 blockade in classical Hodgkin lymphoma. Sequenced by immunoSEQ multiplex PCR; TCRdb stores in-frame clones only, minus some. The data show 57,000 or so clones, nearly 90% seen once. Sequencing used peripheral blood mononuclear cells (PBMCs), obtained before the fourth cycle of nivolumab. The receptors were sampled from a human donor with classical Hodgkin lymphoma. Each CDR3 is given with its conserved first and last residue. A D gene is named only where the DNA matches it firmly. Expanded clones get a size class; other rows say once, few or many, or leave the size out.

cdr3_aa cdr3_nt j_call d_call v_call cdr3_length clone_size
CASGSDLGKDTQYF TGTGCTAGTGGTTCGGACCTCGGGAAAGATACGCAGTATTTT TRBJ2-3 NA TRBV12-5 14 NA
CASSLDRGGTEAFF TGCGCCAGCAGCTTGGACAGGGGGGGCACTGAAGCTTTCTTT TRBJ1-1 TRBD1 TRBV5-1 14 NA
CASSEGHPKETQYF TGCGCCAGCAGCGAAGGACACCCAAAAGAGACCCAGTACTTC TRBJ2-5 NA TRBV5-1 14 once
CASSRDPSSGNTIYF TGTGCCAGCAGTAGGGACCCGAGCTCTGGAAACACCATATATTTT TRBJ1-3 NA TRBV5-6 15 NA
CAWRTDAGRYEQYF TGTGCCTGGAGGACTGACGCGGGCCGCTACGAGCAGTACTTC TRBJ2-7 NA TRBV30 14 NA
CASSLDPAAAPLHF TGCGCCAGCAGCTTGGATCCTGCAGCAGCACCCCTCCACTTT TRBJ1-6 NA TRBV5-1 14 NA
CASFTGTRYEQYF TGTGCCAGTTTCACAGGGACACGATACGAGCAGTACTTC TRBJ2-7 NA TRBV28 13 NA
CASSQGQEFEKLFF TGCGCCAGCAGCCAGGGACAGGAGTTTGAAAAACTGTTTTTT TRBJ1-4 TRBD1 TRBV5-1 14 NA
CASTRGRSSYTF TGTGCCAGCACCCGGGGCAGGTCTTCCTACACCTTC TRBJ1-2 NA TRBV6-4 12 NA
CASSPGTVPLPQHF TGCGCCAGCAGCCCCGGGACAGTGCCTTTGCCCCAGCATTTT TRBJ1-5 TRBD1 TRBV5-1 14 NA
CASRGQGLSSSGYTF TGTGCCAGTAGGGGACAGGGGTTGTCTTCATCTGGCTACACCTTC TRBJ1-2 TRBD1 TRBV19 15 NA
CASSEGQGRIPPQHF TGTGCCAGCAGTGAGGGGCAGGGGAGGATTCCGCCCCAGCATTTT TRBJ1-5 NA TRBV2 15 NA
CASSPGQGRPEAFF TGTGCCAGCTCACCGGGCCAGGGAAGACCTGAAGCTTTCTTT TRBJ1-1 NA TRBV18 14 once
CAINGGNSNQPQHF TGTGCCATCAATGGGGGGAATAGCAATCAGCCCCAGCATTTT TRBJ1-5 NA TRBV10-3 14 NA
CASRRESTGELFF TGCGCCAGCAGGCGGGAGAGCACCGGGGAGCTGTTTTTT TRBJ2-2 TRBD2 TRBV5-1 13 NA
CASSLTSGTENTGELFF TGTGCCAGCAGTTTAACGTCCGGGACAGAGAACACCGGGGAGCTGTTTTTT TRBJ2-2 TRBD1 TRBV11-3 17 NA
CASIRSGGWTEAFF TGTGCCAGCATCCGAAGTGGGGGGTGGACTGAAGCTTTCTTT TRBJ1-1 NA TRBV6-6 14 NA
CASSYLDAGGYGYTF TGTGCCAGCAGTTACCTGGACGCGGGGGGTTATGGCTACACCTTC TRBJ1-2 NA TRBV6-6 15 NA
CASSPRDRRGDTQYF TGTGCCAGCAGCCCACGGGACAGAAGGGGAGATACGCAGTATTTT TRBJ2-3 TRBD1 TRBV9 15 NA
CATSRASGTAYNSPLHF TGTGCCACCAGCAGGGCATCGGGGACAGCCTATAATTCACCCCTCCACTTT TRBJ1-6 TRBD1 TRBV15 17 NA
CASSLGQGVVAETQYF TGCGCCAGCAGCTTGGGGCAGGGGGTGGTTGCAGAGACCCAGTACTTC TRBJ2-5 TRBD1 TRBV5-1 16 once
CASSSTGGSGNTIYF TGTGCCAGCAGCTCGACAGGGGGCTCTGGAAACACCATATATTTT TRBJ1-3 TRBD1 TRBV7-8 15 NA
CASSLSYRGSSYEQYF TGTGCCAGCAGTTTATCCTACAGGGGTAGCTCCTACGAGCAGTACTTC TRBJ2-7 TRBD1 TRBV27 16 NA
CASSFPQGPAGANVLTF TGCGCCAGCAGTTTCCCCCAGGGGCCGGCTGGGGCCAACGTCCTGACTTTC TRBJ2-6 NA TRBV4-1 17 NA
CASSYPGQGAEAFF TGTGCCAGCAGTTACCCCGGACAGGGCGCTGAAGCTTTCTTT TRBJ1-1 TRBD1 TRBV6-5 14 NA
CASSYSNQDFPPLHF TGTGCCAGCAGTTACTCGAACCAGGATTTTCCACCCCTCCACTTT TRBJ1-6 NA TRBV6-5 15 NA
CASSLGLGPTDTQYF TGTGCCAGCAGCTTAGGTTTGGGGCCCACAGATACGCAGTATTTT TRBJ2-3 NA TRBV7-8 15 NA
CASSPPRGTEAFF TGTGCCAGCAGCCCCCCAAGGGGCACTGAAGCTTTCTTT TRBJ1-1 NA TRBV25-1 13 NA
CASSLARTGRGTGELFF TGCGCCAGCAGCTTGGCGCGGACAGGGCGAGGCACCGGGGAGCTGTTTTTT TRBJ2-2 TRBD1 TRBV5-1 17 NA
CASSQLGSGEKLFF TGTGCCAGCAGCCAATTGGGTTCGGGTGAAAAACTGTTTTTT TRBJ1-4 NA TRBV14 14 NA
CASSLGTGKETQYF TGCGCCAGCAGCTTAGGGACAGGGAAAGAGACCCAGTACTTC TRBJ2-5 TRBD1 TRBV5-1 14 NA
CASSIDGTYLYTF TGCGCCAGCAGCATAGACGGGACATATCTCTACACCTTC TRBJ1-2 NA TRBV5-1 13 NA
CASSLGDSYGYTF TGTGCCAGCAGCTTAGGGGACAGCTATGGCTACACCTTC TRBJ1-2 TRBD1 TRBV7-9 13 NA